The 9 T cell receptor beta chains in this list originate from one sample, sequenced in a study of beta chain features in type 1 diabetes (dated by TCRdb to the late 2010s). Libraries were constructed by the immunoSEQ multiplex PCR assay. The entire amount of isolated RNA was reverse transcribed using the High Capacity cDNA Reverse Transcription Kit, so the sequenced TCRB transcripts were expressed ones. TCRdb retrieved this table from immuneACCESS and kept in-frame rearrangements only. Not all clones are present; in checked studies, unresolved V genes account for under half, and no reason is known for the remainder. The sample includes hundreds of thousands of clones, with about 10% observed a single time. The top ten constitute under 0.02% of the sample. Specimen: naive CD4+ T cells from blood. Interpreted using the paper, the cell subset or site label stands for: true naive CD4+ T cells. The receptors originated from a woman in her thirties in good health.

This clone has only one observation. The chain joins TRBV7-2 to TRBJ2-1; the match to TRBD2 covers 7 bases. With V trimmed by 0 bases and J by 10 bases, 12 bases remained unmatched. Germline loops: CDR1 SGHTA, CDR2 FQGNSA. There are 16 residues in the CDR3. The CDR3 coding sequence is TGTGCCAGCAGCTTAGCGACCTTAACTAGCGTACGCGAGCAGTTCTTC. Its protein product is CASSLATLTSVREQFF.

The chain carries TRBV5-1 and TRBJ2-3; 8 nucleotides agree with TRBD1. Germline CDR1 and CDR2: SGHRS and YFSETQ. This CDR3 spans 18 amino acids. The J segment lost 3 bases and the V segment lost 0 bases, leaving 12 bases of the junction unmatched. The CDR3 loop is CASSLGTGSRLSTDTQYF. In DNA, the CDR3 is TGCGCCAGCAGCTTGGGGACAGGGAGCCGGTTAAGTACAGATACGCAGTATTTT.

V is TRBV6-5 and J is TRBJ2-1, with TRBD2 matching over 11 bases. V was clipped by 0 bases and J by 10 bases; unmatched bases: 5. Looked up from germline, CDR1 is MNHEY and CDR2 is SVGAGI. This CDR3 has 15 amino acids. DNA for the CDR3: TGTGCCAGCAGTTACTCGGGACTAGCGGTTTGGGAGCAGTTCTTC. This translates into CASSYSGLAVWEQFF.

The table lists this clone with a few counts. V gene TRBV7-9 combines with J gene TRBJ2-7; a possible D gene is TRBD2 (5 bases). The CDR3 runs 15 residues. Germline CDR1 is SEHNR and CDR2 is FQNEAQ (reference sequence). The germline V and J ends were trimmed by 1 base and 5 bases, with 15 bases remaining between them. The CDR3 reads CASSLVGIRGNEQYF. The CDR3 nucleotides read TGTGCCAGCAGCTTAGTAGGTATTCGAGGGAACGAGCAGTACTTC.

V is TRBV28 and J is TRBJ2-1; 13 nucleotides match TRBD2. Germline V gene lookup returns CDR1 MDHEN and CDR2 SYDVKM. V lost 5 bases to trimming and J lost 6 bases; unmatched junction nucleotides: 10. CDR3 length equals 17 residues. The CDR3 here is CASSPQPGLAGSNEQFF. For the CDR3, the DNA is TGTGCCAGCAGTCCTCAACCGGGACTAGCGGGGTCCAATGAGCAGTTCTTC.

This clone has only a few counts. The chain uses TRBV4-1 and TRBJ2-7; 12 bases are shared with TRBD2. With 1 base clipped from V and 2 bases from J, the junction kept 3 bases outside the gene matches. Germline V gene lookup returns CDR1 MGHRA and CDR2 YSYEKL. This CDR3 region has 16 residues. In nucleotides, the CDR3 is TGCGCCAGCAGCCAAGGACTAGCGGGAGATACCTACGAGCAGTACTTC. Its protein product is CASSQGLAGDTYEQYF.

The chain employs TRBV28 and TRBJ1-1; D is uncertain. This CDR3 is built from 14 residues. The germline V and J ends were trimmed by 3 bases and 1 base, with 9 bases remaining between them. Looked up from germline, CDR1 is MDHEN and CDR2 is SYDVKM. CDR3 protein: CASSFREENTEAFF. The CDR3 nucleotides are TGTGCCAGCAGTTTTAGAGAGGAGAACACTGAAGCTTTCTTT. Based on the CDR3 plus reference TRBV28 and TRBJ1-1, the full variable domain is DVKVTQSSRYLVKRTGEKVFLECVQDMDHENMFWYRQDPGLGLRLIYFSYDVKMKEKGDIPEGYSVSREKKERFSLILESASTNQTSMYLCASSFREENTEAFFGQGTRLTVV.

This clone was counted between two and nine times. CDR3 sequence reads: CASSPVGSGRGNEQFF. Here the CDR3 DNA reads TGTGCCAGCAGCCCGGTGGGTAGCGGGAGGGGGAATGAGCAGTTCTTC. The chain links TRBV5-6 to TRBJ2-1, with 11 bases lining up with TRBD2. This CDR3 has 16 amino acids. Germline CDR1 and CDR2: SGHDT and YYEEEE. Trimming cost V 4 bases and J 7 bases; bases outside gene matches: 10.

This clone was observed a handful of times. J is TRBJ2-1 and V is TRBV5-1; D possibly corresponds to TRBD2 (5 bases). This CDR3 is built from 13 residues. Looked up from germline, CDR1 is SGHRS and CDR2 is YFSETQ. Between the trimmed V and J ends, which lost 7 bases and 8 bases, there was a span of 16 bases. Here the CDR3 DNA reads TGCGCCAGCCGATACTGGGCCGGGGATGAGCAGTTCTTC. Translated, it gives CASRYWAGDEQFF.